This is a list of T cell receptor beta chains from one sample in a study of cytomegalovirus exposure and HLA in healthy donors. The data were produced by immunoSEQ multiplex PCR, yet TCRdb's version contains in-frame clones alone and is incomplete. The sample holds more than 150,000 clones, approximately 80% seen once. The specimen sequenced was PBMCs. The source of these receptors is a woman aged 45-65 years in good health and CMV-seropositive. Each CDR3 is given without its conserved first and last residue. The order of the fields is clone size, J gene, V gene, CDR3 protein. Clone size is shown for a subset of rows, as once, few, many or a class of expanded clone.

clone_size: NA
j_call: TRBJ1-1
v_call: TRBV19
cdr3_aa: ASSAQVTEAF

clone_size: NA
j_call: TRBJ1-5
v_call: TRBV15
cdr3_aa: ATRGGRAIGNQPQH

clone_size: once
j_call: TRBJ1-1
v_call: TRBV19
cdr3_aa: ATSYGGYTEAF

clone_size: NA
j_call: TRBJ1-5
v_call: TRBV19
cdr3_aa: ASRPGGGNQPQH

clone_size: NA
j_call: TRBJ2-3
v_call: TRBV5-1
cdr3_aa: ASSLSVGGHTDTQY

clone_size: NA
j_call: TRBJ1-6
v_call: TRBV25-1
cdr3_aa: ASSESRHGTDNSPLH

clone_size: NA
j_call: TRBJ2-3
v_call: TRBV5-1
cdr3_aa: ASSKRQGGTDTQY

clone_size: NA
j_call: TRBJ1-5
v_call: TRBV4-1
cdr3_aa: ASSQDQGTLQPQH

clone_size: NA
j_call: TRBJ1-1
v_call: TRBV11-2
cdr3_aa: ASSLQLNTEAF

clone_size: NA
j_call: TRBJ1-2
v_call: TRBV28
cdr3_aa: ASSSPRTGVGGYT

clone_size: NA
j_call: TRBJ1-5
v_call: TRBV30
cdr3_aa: AWGRGGIGQPQH

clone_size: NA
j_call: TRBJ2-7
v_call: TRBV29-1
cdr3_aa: SVSGGSPYEQY

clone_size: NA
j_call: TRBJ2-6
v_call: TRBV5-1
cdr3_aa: ASSLTGRGANVLT

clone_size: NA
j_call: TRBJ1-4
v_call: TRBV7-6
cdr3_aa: ASSLGGGEEKLF

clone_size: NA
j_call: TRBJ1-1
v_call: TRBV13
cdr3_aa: ASSWHTGVNTEAF

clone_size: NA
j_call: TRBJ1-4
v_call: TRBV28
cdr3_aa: ASSSQGARKLF

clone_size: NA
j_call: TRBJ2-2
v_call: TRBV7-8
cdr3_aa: ASSLGQGQRTGELF

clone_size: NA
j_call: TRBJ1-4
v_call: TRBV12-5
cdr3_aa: ASGLGRAGDEKLF

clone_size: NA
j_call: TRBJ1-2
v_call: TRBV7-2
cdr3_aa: ASSPDTNYGYT

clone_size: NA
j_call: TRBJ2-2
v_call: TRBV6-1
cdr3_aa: ASSYSGNSGELF

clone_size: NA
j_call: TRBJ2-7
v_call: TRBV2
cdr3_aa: ASGLAVSSYEQY

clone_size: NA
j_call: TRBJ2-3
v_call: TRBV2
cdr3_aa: ASRRDSLTDTQY

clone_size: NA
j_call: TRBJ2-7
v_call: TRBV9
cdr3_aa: ASSVGRAYEQY

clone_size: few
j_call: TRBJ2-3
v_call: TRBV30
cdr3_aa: AWGGGADTQY

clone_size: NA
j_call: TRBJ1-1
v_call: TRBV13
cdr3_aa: ASSPGGMNTEAF

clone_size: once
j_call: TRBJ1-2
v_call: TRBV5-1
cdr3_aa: ASRQAMTGTYGYT

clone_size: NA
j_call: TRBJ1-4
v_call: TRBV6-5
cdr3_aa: ASSSTGGAEKLF

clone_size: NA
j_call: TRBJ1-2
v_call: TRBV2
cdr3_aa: ASSQINYGYT

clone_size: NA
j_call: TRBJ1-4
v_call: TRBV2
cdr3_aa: ASSGGRGYILEDEKLF

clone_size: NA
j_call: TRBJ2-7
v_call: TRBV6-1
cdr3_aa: ASSGTHRGLREQY

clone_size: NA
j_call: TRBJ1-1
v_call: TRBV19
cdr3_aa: ASSYQGSTEAF

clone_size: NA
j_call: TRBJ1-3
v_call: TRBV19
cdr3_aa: ASRREQGIAGNTIY

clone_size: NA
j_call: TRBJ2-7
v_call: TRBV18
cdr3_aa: ASSATGASYEQY

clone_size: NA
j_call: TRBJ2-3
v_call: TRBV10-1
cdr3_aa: ASSELAGGTDTQY

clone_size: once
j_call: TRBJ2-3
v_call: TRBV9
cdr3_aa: ASSALQSSTDTQY

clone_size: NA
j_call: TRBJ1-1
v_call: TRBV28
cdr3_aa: ASRRQGQMRAF

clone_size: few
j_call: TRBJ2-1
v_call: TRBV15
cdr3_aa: ATSRGGKLGDEQF

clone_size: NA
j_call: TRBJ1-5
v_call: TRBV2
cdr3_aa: ASSSTGDQPQH

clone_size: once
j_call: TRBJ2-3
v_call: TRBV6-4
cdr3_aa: ASPRWQKRNTDTQY

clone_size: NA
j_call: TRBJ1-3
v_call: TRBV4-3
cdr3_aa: ASSQQTGTGNTIY

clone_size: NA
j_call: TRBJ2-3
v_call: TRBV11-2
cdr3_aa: ASSWGPSTDTQY

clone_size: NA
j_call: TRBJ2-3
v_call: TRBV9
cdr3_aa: ASSASGVLDTQY

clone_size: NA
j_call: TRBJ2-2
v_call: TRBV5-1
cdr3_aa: ASSLRARVGDTGELF

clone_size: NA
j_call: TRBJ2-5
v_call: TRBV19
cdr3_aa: ASSIAGGKETQY

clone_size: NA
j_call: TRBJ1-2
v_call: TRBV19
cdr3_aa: ASSLQGGVGYT

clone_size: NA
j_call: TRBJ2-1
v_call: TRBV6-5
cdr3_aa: ASSQLAGGTNEQF

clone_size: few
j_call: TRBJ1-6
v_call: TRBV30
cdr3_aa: AWSGEGDSPLH

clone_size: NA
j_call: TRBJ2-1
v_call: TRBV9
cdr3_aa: ASSVEGLPNEQF

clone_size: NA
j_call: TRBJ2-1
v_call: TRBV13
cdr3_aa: ASSLDGEQF

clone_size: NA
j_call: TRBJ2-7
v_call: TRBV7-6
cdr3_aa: ASSLGTAYEQY

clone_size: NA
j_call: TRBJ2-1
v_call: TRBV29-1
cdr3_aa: SVEKPKSSYNEQF

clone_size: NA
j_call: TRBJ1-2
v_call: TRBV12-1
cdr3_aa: ASSPPTGGGYT

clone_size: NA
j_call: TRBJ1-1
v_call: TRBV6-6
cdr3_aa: ASSYWKGAQNTEAF

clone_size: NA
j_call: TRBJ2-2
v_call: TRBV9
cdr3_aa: ASSLRVANTGELF

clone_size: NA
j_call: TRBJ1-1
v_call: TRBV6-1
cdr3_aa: ASSEPIRTGWDTEAF

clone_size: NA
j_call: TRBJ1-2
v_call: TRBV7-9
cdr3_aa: ASSFDRGYT

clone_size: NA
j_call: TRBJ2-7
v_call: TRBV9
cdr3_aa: ASSPPVSSYEQY

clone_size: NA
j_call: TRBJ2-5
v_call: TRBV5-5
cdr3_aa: ASSRRDRVETQY

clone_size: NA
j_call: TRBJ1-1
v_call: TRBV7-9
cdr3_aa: SSSRSTRGAF